This T cell receptor beta chain originates from a study of cytomegalovirus exposure and HLA in healthy donors. Germline CDR1 is SGHTA and CDR2 is FQGNSA. J was trimmed by 8 bases and V by 1 base; bases with no gene match: 10. The CDR3 is 16 amino acids. Sequencing was performed with immunoSEQ multiplex PCR; in TCRdb, only in-frame clones are kept and a portion is missing. The sample carries over 150,000 clones, around 81% recorded once. The TCR originated in a woman aged 18-35 years in good health and CMV-seropositive. The sequencing sample was made of PBMCs. The chain couples TRBV7-2 to TRBJ2-1; 8 nucleotides line up with TRBD2. CDR3 nucleotides: TGTGCCAGCAGCTTAGTAGGGACTAGTATCTTCTATGAGCAGTTCTTC. Translated, it gives CASSLVGTSIFYEQFF. Full variable domain (missing parts from reference TRBV7-2 and TRBJ2-1): GAGVSQSPSNKVTEKGKDVELRCDPISGHTALYWYRQSLGQGLEFLIYFQGNSAPDKSGLPSDRFSAERTGGSVSTLTIQRTQQEDSAVYLCASSLVGTSIFYEQFFGPGTRLTVL.